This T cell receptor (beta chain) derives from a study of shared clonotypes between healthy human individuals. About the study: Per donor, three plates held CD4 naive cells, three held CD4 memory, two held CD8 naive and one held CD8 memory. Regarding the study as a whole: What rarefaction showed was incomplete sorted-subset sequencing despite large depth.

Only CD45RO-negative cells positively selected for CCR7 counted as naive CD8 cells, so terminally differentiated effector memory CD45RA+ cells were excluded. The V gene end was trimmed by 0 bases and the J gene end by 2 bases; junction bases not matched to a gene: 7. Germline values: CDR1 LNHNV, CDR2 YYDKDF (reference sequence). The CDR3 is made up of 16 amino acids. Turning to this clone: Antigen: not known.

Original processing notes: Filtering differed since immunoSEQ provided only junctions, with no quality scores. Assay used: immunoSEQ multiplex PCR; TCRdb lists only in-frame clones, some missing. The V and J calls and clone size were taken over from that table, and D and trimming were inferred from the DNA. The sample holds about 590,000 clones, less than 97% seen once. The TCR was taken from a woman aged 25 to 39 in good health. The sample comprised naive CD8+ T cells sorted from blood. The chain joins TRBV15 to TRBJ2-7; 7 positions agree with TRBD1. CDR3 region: CATSRDRTRGTYEQYF. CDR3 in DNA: TGTGCCACCAGCAGAGATCGGACCAGGGGGACCTACGAGCAGTACTTC.